Listed below are T cell receptor beta chains from one sample, sequenced in a study of identical twins. One entry per CDR3 protein results from TCRdb running MiXCR on the 5' RACE reads. The table includes about 220,000 distinct CDR3 sequences, roughly 7.5% detected once. These data also formed part of another study, on yellow fever vaccine responses in identical twins.

Specimen: memory (CD45RO+) T cells sorted from blood. Receptors originate from a young woman in good health. CDR3s include the opening cysteine and the closing phenylalanine or tryptophan. The D gene is left open where the match is weak. Some rows have no size entry. The others give once, few or many, or a class for an expanded clone.

d_call clone_size j_call v_call cdr3_aa cdr3_nt
- few TRBJ1-1 TRBV14 CASSQGVGNTEAFF TGTGCCAGCAGCCAAGGGGTCGGGAACACTGAAGCTTTCTTT
TRBD1 - TRBJ2-7 TRBV5-8 CASSLSQGARVYEQYF TGTGCCAGCAGCTTGAGTCAGGGGGCGAGAGTCTACGAGCAGTACTTC
- - TRBJ2-5 TRBV3-1 CASSQDHGSGKTQYF TGTGCCAGCAGCCAAGATCACGGGTCGGGGAAGACCCAGTACTTC
- - TRBJ1-5 TRBV20-1 CSASRGFYQPQHF TGCAGTGCTAGCAGAGGGTTCTATCAGCCCCAGCATTTT
- few TRBJ2-3 TRBV7-2 CASSPHTIGGLSDTQYF TGTGCCAGCAGTCCTCATACTATAGGGGGTCTCTCGGATACGCAGTATTTT
TRBD2 few TRBJ2-3 TRBV20-1 CSARPLAGVFDTQYF TGCAGTGCTCGACCTCTAGCGGGAGTGTTCGATACGCAGTATTTT
- few TRBJ2-3 TRBV20-1 CSARRGPSTDTQYF TGCAGTGCCCGACGGGGTCCTAGCACAGATACGCAGTATTTT
- many TRBJ2-5 TRBV12-3/TRBV12-4 CASSLNSPQETQYF TGTGCCAGCAGTCTGAACAGCCCGCAAGAGACCCAGTACTTC
- few TRBJ2-2 TRBV12-3/TRBV12-4 CASNPGVGGELFF TGTGCCAGCAACCCCGGGGTAGGCGGGGAGCTGTTTTTT
- few TRBJ2-5 TRBV2 CASSEFERQGTQYF TGTGCCAGCAGTGAATTCGAGCGCCAAGGGACCCAGTACTTC
- many TRBJ2-1 TRBV20-1 CSATPRVSNEQFF TGCAGTGCTACTCCCAGGGTTTCCAATGAGCAGTTCTTC
- few TRBJ1-5 TRBV15 CATSRDRQPNQPQHF TGTGCCACCAGCAGAGATCGCCAGCCCAATCAGCCCCAGCATTTT
- few TRBJ1-1 TRBV30 CAWSGIRGADTEAFF TGTGCCTGGAGTGGAATACGGGGGGCGGACACTGAAGCTTTCTTT
- many TRBJ2-3 TRBV5-4 CASSLDRVADTQYF TGTGCCAGCAGCTTGGACAGGGTCGCAGATACGCAGTATTTT
- - TRBJ2-6 TRBV11-2 CASSLGLSGANVLTF TGTGCCAGCAGCTTAGGTCTTTCTGGGGCCAACGTCCTGACTTTC
- many TRBJ1-2 TRBV12-3/TRBV12-4 CASSYQGLANYGYTF TGTGCCAGCAGTTACCAGGGGCTAGCTAACTATGGCTACACCTTC
- - TRBJ1-2 TRBV6-1 CASGQAGALYGYTF TGTGCCAGCGGACAAGCAGGGGCCCTCTATGGCTACACCTTC
TRBD2 many TRBJ2-1 TRBV5-1 CASSLDPSGGGKFF TGCGCCAGCAGCTTGGATCCTAGCGGGGGAGGGAAGTTCTTC
- many TRBJ1-3 TRBV12-3/TRBV12-4 CASRPDGISGNTIYF TGTGCCAGCAGACCGGACGGAATCTCTGGAAACACCATATATTTT
TRBD1 - TRBJ1-2 TRBV6-2/TRBV6-3 CASSQPGQGRRGYTF TGTGCCAGCAGTCAACCTGGACAGGGAAGACGAGGCTACACCTTC
- - TRBJ1-6 TRBV7-6 CASSWDNRNSPLHF TGTGCCAGCAGCTGGGACAATCGGAATTCACCCCTCCACTTT
TRBD2 - TRBJ2-3 TRBV20-1 CSARDYSGRRYTQYF TGCAGTGCTAGAGATTACAGCGGGAGGAGGTATACGCAGTATTTT
TRBD1 few TRBJ2-7 TRBV5-6 CASSLGQGHEQYF TGTGCCAGCAGCTTGGGACAGGGCCACGAGCAGTACTTC
- - TRBJ2-3 TRBV20-1 CSASSGTTSTDTQYF TGCAGTGCTAGTTCTGGGACGACTAGCACAGATACGCAGTATTTT
- many TRBJ1-1 TRBV6-4 CASNDTWGSTEAFF TGTGCCAGCAACGATACCTGGGGTAGCACTGAAGCTTTCTTT
- few TRBJ2-3 TRBV11-2 CASSSQGLFTDTQYF TGTGCCAGCAGCTCCCAAGGACTATTCACAGATACGCAGTATTTT
- - TRBJ2-3 TRBV20-1 CSANPGLSTDTQYF TGCAGTGCTAACCCGGGGCTTAGCACAGATACGCAGTATTTT
- few TRBJ2-3 TRBV20-1 CSAINGGTPGDTQYF TGCAGTGCCATTAACGGGGGCACTCCTGGGGATACGCAGTATTTT
- - TRBJ2-5 TRBV9 CASSVGSETQYF TGTGCCAGCAGCGTCGGGTCGGAGACCCAGTACTTC
TRBD1 few TRBJ2-7 TRBV20-1 CSAMRQGLHEQYF TGCAGTGCCATGAGACAGGGGCTACACGAGCAGTACTTC
TRBD2 - TRBJ2-1 TRBV6-1 CASRKASGGGEREQFF TGTGCCAGCAGAAAGGCCTCTGGCGGGGGGGAGAGGGAGCAGTTCTTC
TRBD1 - TRBJ1-5 TRBV7-9 CASSTRDRAESNQPQHF TGTGCCAGCAGCACCCGGGACAGGGCGGAAAGCAATCAGCCCCAGCATTTT
TRBD1 - TRBJ2-7 TRBV7-2 CASSADRGYEQYF TGTGCCAGCAGCGCCGACAGGGGTTACGAGCAGTACTTC
- few TRBJ2-2 TRBV5-4 CASSFRRTGELFF TGTGCCAGCAGCTTCCGGCGGACCGGGGAGCTGTTTTTT
- many TRBJ2-1 TRBV20-1 CSARDLAGASVGEQFF TGCAGTGCTAGAGATCTGGCAGGGGCCTCGGTGGGTGAGCAGTTCTTC
- - TRBJ2-6 TRBV12-3/TRBV12-4 CASRPPQGAALSGANVLTF TGTGCCAGCAGACCGCCCCAAGGCGCCGCTCTCTCTGGGGCCAACGTCCTGACTTTC
TRBD2 few TRBJ2-3 TRBV7-2 CASSLTGGMGADTQYF TGTGCCAGCAGCTTAACGGGAGGGATGGGCGCAGATACGCAGTATTTT
TRBD2 few TRBJ2-2 TRBV6-4 CASSPGLARTGELFF TGTGCCAGCAGTCCGGGACTAGCGCGGACCGGGGAGCTGTTTTTT
- - TRBJ2-7 TRBV15 CATSVSPGSSYEQYF TGTGCCACCAGCGTCAGCCCAGGGTCGTCCTACGAGCAGTACTTC
TRBD2 many TRBJ2-1 TRBV2 CASSGTGTSGAALYNEQFF TGTGCCAGCAGTGGCACCGGGACTAGCGGCGCTGCACTATACAATGAGCAGTTCTTC
TRBD2 few TRBJ2-7 TRBV4-2 CASSQGMVGGLVPEQYF TGTGCCAGCAGCCAAGGGATGGTCGGCGGACTAGTCCCCGAGCAGTACTTC
TRBD2 - TRBJ2-1 TRBV6-1 CASSLRQASGGSGNEQFF TGTGCCAGCAGCCTCCGGCAAGCTAGCGGGGGTTCGGGCAATGAGCAGTTCTTC
- many TRBJ2-1 TRBV25-1 CASSELGYNEQFF TGTGCCAGCAGTGAACTGGGATACAATGAGCAGTTCTTC